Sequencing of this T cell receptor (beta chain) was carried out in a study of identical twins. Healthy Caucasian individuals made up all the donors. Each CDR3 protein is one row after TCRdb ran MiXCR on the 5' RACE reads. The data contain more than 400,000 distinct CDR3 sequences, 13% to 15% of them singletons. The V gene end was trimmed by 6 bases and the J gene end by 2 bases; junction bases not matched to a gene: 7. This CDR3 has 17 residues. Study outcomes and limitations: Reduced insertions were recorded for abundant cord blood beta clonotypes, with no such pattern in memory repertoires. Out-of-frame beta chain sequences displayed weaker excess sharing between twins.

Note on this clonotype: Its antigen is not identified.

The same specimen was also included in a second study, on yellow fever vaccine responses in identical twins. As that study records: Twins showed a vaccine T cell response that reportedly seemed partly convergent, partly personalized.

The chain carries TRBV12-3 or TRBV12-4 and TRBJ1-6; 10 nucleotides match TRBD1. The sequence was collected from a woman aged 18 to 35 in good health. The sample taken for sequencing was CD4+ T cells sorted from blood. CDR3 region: CASSPGQGRAYNSPLHF. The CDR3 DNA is TGTGCCAGCAGCCCGGGACAGGGGAGGGCCTATAATTCACCCCTCCACTTT.